A single sample gave rise to the 21 T cell receptor beta chains below, sequenced in a study of PD-1 blockade in classical Hodgkin lymphoma. Time point described: cycle 4 day 1 (C4D1), after six to seven weeks of nivolumab. Brentuximab vedotin exposure varied, and every patient relapsed after autologous stem cell transplantation. TCRdb keeps only in-frame clones here, not all; method: immunoSEQ multiplex PCR. The sample holds roughly 48,000 clones, about nine tenths seen once. The sequences come from peripheral blood mononuclear cells (PBMCs), collected before the fourth cycle of nivolumab. All receptors come from a human donor with classical Hodgkin lymphoma.

The chain uses TRBV15 and TRBJ2-7; a weak D match, TRBD1 (6 bases). V was clipped by 0 bases and J by 3 bases, with 12 bases between them. The CDR3 totals 15 residues. Germline assignment: CDR1 LNHNV and CDR2 YYDKDF (reference sequence). CDR3 amino acids: CATSRDNREFYEQYF. CDR3 DNA sequence: TGTGCCACCAGCAGAGATAACAGGGAGTTCTACGAGCAGTACTTC.

The chain combines TRBV10-3 with TRBJ2-1, with D possibly TRBD2 on 5 matching bases. Trimming pared 10 bases from V and 11 bases from J, leaving 18 bases between. CDR1 ENHRY and CDR2 SYGVKD come from the germline V gene. The CDR3 loop spans 12 amino acids. The CDR3 bases are TGTGCCACCTCCGACGGGGAGTTAAAGCAGTTCTTC. It codes for CATSDGELKQFF.

The genes are TRBV7-2 and TRBJ2-1; D call uncertain. Germline CDR1 is SGHTA and CDR2 is FQGNSA. The CDR3 consists of 14 residues. With 0 bases removed from V and 7 bases from J, the gap between germline ends came to 10 bases. CDR3 sequence reads: CASSLARERNEQFF. Written as DNA, the CDR3 is TGTGCCAGCAGCTTAGCTAGGGAAAGGAATGAGCAGTTCTTC.

The chain is built from TRBV28 and TRBJ2-5, with D possibly TRBD1 on 5 matching bases. This CDR3 spans 14 amino acids. Germline CDR1 reads MDHEN; CDR2 reads SYDVKM. Trimming shortened V by 5 bases and J by 7 bases, and 17 bases separated the two germline ends. CDR3 DNA: TGTGCCAGCAGTCCAGACAGTCCCGTCGGGACCCAGTACTTC. Amino acid sequence: CASSPDSPVGTQYF.

V and J are TRBV6-1 and TRBJ1-6; 9 bases are a match to TRBD1. CDR3 length: 15 residues. J gave up 9 bases and V 7 bases, and 10 bases lay outside the gene matches. The germline gives CDR1 MNHNS, CDR2 SASEGT. Written as DNA, the CDR3 is TGTGCCAGCACCGAAGGGGAGGACAGGGGTTCACCCCTCCACTTT. It yields the protein CASTEGEDRGSPLHF.

The chain has TRBV9 and TRBJ1-1; D unresolved. Germline CDR1 reads SGDLS; CDR2 reads YYNGEE. The CDR3 sequence is 11 residues long. Deletions cut 4 bases from V and 7 bases from J, with 8 bases between. The CDR3 loop is CASSPNLEAFF. For the CDR3, the DNA is TGTGCCAGCAGCCCAAACCTTGAAGCTTTCTTT.

The J gene is TRBJ1-5, the V gene TRBV19; 9 bases agree with TRBD1. The CDR3 sequence is 15 residues long. V trimming: 5 bases; J trimming: 6 bases; junction bases outside the gene matches: 8. Germline values: CDR1 LNHDA, CDR2 SQIVND (reference sequence). The CDR3: CASSYRDRARQPQHF. CDR3 in DNA: TGTGCCAGTAGTTACCGGGACAGGGCACGTCAGCCCCAGCATTTT.

This chain joins TRBV5-1 and TRBJ2-7, with 8 nucleotides matching TRBD1. V shed 0 bases, J shed 1 base, and the junction held 3 bases outside the gene matches. Germline V CDR1 and CDR2: SGHRS, YFSETQ. There are 15 residues in the CDR3. As DNA, the CDR3 is TGCGCCAGCAGCTTGGACAGGGGGATTTCCTACGAGCAGTACTTC. This encodes CASSLDRGISYEQYF.

The chain uses TRBV4-1 and TRBJ1-1, with 8 positions matching TRBD1. The V segment lost 5 bases and the J segment 1 base; nucleotides outside the gene matches: 3. Germline V gene lookup returns CDR1 MGHRA and CDR2 YSYEKL. The CDR3 extends over 14 amino acids. The CDR3 sequence: CASSSTGANTEAFF. For the CDR3, the DNA is TGCGCCAGCAGCTCGACAGGGGCGAACACTGAAGCTTTCTTT.

This clone was seen a single time. This chain links TRBV19 with TRBJ1-2, with TRBD1 identical over 8 bases. This CDR3 is built from 15 residues. CDR1 and CDR2 (germline): LNHDA, SQIVND (reference sequence). Trimming at V came to 5 bases and at J to 3 bases, leaving 8 bases not matched to a gene. The CDR3 here is CASSLHDRGHYGYTF. The DNA of the CDR3 is TGTGCCAGTAGTCTCCACGACAGGGGCCACTATGGCTACACCTTC.

The chain carries TRBV7-2 and TRBJ2-1, with D uncertain. The germline gives CDR1 SGHTA, CDR2 FQGNSA. This CDR3 comprises 13 residues. Deletions cut 3 bases from V and 2 bases from J, with 5 bases between. The CDR3 region is CASSLPTYNEQFF. The CDR3 nucleotides read TGTGCCAGCAGCTTGCCCACCTACAATGAGCAGTTCTTC.

The chain combines TRBV18 with TRBJ2-7; no clear D. This CDR3 region has 17 residues. Germline CDR1 and CDR2: KGHSH and LQKENI. With 0 bases removed from V and 5 bases from J, the gap between germline ends came to 20 bases. CDR3 DNA sequence: TGTGCCAGCTCACCACCGATTGGGTCCCCCCGTTGGAACGAGCAGTACTTC. Translation: CASSPPIGSPRWNEQYF.

In this sample, this clone turned up a few times. The rearrangement links TRBV25-1 to TRBJ2-7, with 8 nucleotides matching TRBD2. V lost 6 bases and J lost 7; bases outside the gene matches: 8. Germline V lookup: CDR1 MGHDK, CDR2 SYGVNS. The CDR3 spans 13 residues. CDR3 amino acids: CASSPGGLVEQYF. CDR3 sequence (DNA): TGTGCCAGCAGCCCGGGAGGGCTAGTGGAGCAGTACTTC.

By sample fraction, this clone is medium-sized. The V and J genes are TRBV4-1 and TRBJ1-1, with D hard to call. The CDR3 runs to 12 residues. Germline CDR1 and CDR2: MGHRA and YSYEKL. Trimming left V 1 base short and J 7 bases short, with 7 bases between. CDR3 sequence reads: CASSQGASEAFF. The CDR3 DNA reads TGCGCCAGCAGCCAAGGAGCTAGTGAAGCTTTCTTT.

The chain uses TRBV6-4 and TRBJ2-3; 12 bases agree with TRBD2. CDR1 is MRHNA and CDR2 is SNTAGT in the germline V gene. After removal of 4 bases from V and 4 bases from J, the junction contained 3 bases not matched to a gene. This CDR3 contains 15 residues. CDR3 sequence reads: CASSASGGAPDTQYF. The CDR3 bases are TGTGCCAGCAGTGCTAGCGGGGGGGCCCCAGATACGCAGTATTTT.

The V and J genes are TRBV5-1 and TRBJ1-2; D gene uncertain. The CDR3 totals 14 residues. Germline V gene data show CDR1 as SGHRS and CDR2 as YFSETQ. V shed 4 bases and J shed 6 bases, with 16 bases lying between them. CDR3 DNA sequence: TGCGCCAGCAGCATTGACCAGAAGGTAGATGGCTACACCTTC. It is translated as CASSIDQKVDGYTF.

V usage is TRBV6-4 and J usage is TRBJ2-1; no clear D gene. The germline CDR1 and CDR2 sequences are MRHNA and SNTAGT. The CDR3 contains 16 residues. V was trimmed by 0 bases and J by 0 bases, leaving 9 bases between them. CDR3 sequence: CASSDSKAASYNEQFF. CDR3 in DNA: TGTGCCAGCAGTGACTCGAAGGCGGCCTCCTACAATGAGCAGTTCTTC.

The chain combines TRBV7-3 with TRBJ1-3; D ambiguous. The germline CDR1 and CDR2 sequences are SGHTA and FQGTGA. The CDR3 length is 14 residues. The V gene lost 2 bases and the J gene lost 4 bases, with 9 bases spanning the gap. CDR3 loop: CASSLEGVGNTIYF. CDR3 DNA sequence: TGTGCCAGCAGCTTAGAGGGAGTCGGAAACACCATATATTTT.

This chain joins TRBV6-5 and TRBJ1-6; no clear D. Trimming removed 0 bases at V and 7 bases at J, with 13 bases between. Germline CDR1 reads MNHEY; CDR2 reads SVGAGI. There are 16 residues in the CDR3. CDR3 sequence: CASSYSFGSENSPLHF. In DNA, the CDR3 is TGTGCCAGCAGTTACTCTTTCGGCTCAGAAAATTCACCCCTCCACTTT.

The rearrangement links TRBV9 to TRBJ1-1; TRBD1 agrees at 7 bases. J lost 10 bases, V lost 3 bases, and 15 bases had no gene match. Germline lookup yields CDR1 SGDLS and CDR2 YYNGEE. This CDR3 is 15 amino acids long. CDR3: CASSGNSNRGRGAFF. The CDR3 bases are TGTGCCAGCAGCGGCAATTCAAACAGGGGTCGAGGAGCTTTCTTT.

The chain carries TRBV7-9 and TRBJ1-1, with D possibly being TRBD1 (6 bases). Germline V gene lookup returns CDR1 SEHNR and CDR2 FQNEAQ (reference sequence). The CDR3 consists of 17 residues. V shed 6 bases and J shed 0 bases, with 20 bases lying between them. CDR3 coding DNA: TGTGCCAGCAGACCCCCCGGGACAACGCCCTTGAACACTGAAGCTTTCTTT. This translates into CASRPPGTTPLNTEAFF.